These 10 T cell receptor beta chains were all obtained from the same sample, sequenced in a study of neurological immune-mediated disorders. TCRdb re-called the 5' RACE reads with MiXCR, one entry per CDR3 protein. Here the sample spans about 55,000 distinct CDR3 sequences, around 4.2% being singletons. Sample: PBMCs. These receptors were taken from a man over 45 with multiple sclerosis.

The rearrangement links TRBV12-3 or TRBV12-4 to TRBJ2-7, with 7 bases identical to TRBD1. The CDR3 is made up of 15 amino acids. Trimming removed 0 bases from V and 2 bases from J; junction bases left unmatched: 4. CDR3 in DNA: TGTGCCAGCAGTTTAGCCGGACAGGTGGCCTACGAGCAGTACTTC. Encoded protein: CASSLAGQVAYEQYF.

Ten or more counts support this clonotype. In nucleotides, the CDR3 is TGTGCCAGCAGTATGGGGACCACGATCGTCGATGAGCAGTTCTTC. Its translation: CASSMGTTIVDEQFF. The J gene is TRBJ2-1, the V gene TRBV6-5; D possibly uses TRBD1 or TRBD2 (5 bases each). The length of the CDR3 is 15 residues. V gave up 5 bases and J gave up 8 bases, with 19 bases separating them. Germline assignment: CDR1 MNHEY and CDR2 SVGAGI.

In this sample, this clonotype turned up many times. A read error may account for a junction end that differs from germline. The genes are TRBV28 and TRBJ1-6; no definite D call. The CDR3 has 12 amino acids. CDR1 is MDHEN and CDR2 is SYDVKM in the germline V gene. In DNA, the CDR3 is TGTGCCAGCACCACCTCCCTTTCACCCCTCAACTTT. Translation: CASTTSLSPLNF.

This clonotype appeared many times. The chain has TRBV5-1 and TRBJ2-3; 9 bases fit TRBD1. CDR3 length equals 14 residues. Germline CDR1 is SGHRS and CDR2 is YFSETQ. With V trimmed by 4 bases and J by 5 bases, 5 bases remained unmatched. The DNA of the CDR3 is TGCGCCAGCAGCCTGGGACAGGGAGGAGATACGCAGTATTTT. Its translation: CASSLGQGGDTQYF.

This clonotype has a count of ten or more. One junction end does not reproduce the germline sequence, and a read error may be involved. V and J are TRBV9 and TRBJ1-6; TRBD1 might be the D (6 bases). Germline V lookup: CDR1 SGDLS, CDR2 YYNGEE. The CDR3 covers 15 residues. CDR3 coding DNA: TGTGCCAGCAGCCCGACAGGCCTGTATAATTCACCCCTCAACTTT. It yields the protein CASSPTGLYNSPLNF.

This clonotype was counted a few times. Sequence at one end of the junction differs from germline and may be a read error. The V and J genes are TRBV20-1 and TRBJ1-6; D perhaps matches TRBD1 (5 bases). This CDR3 is 14 amino acids long. Germline V gene lookup returns CDR1 DFQATT and CDR2 SNEGSKA (reference sequence). The CDR3 bases are TGCAGTGCTCCGAGACAGAAGGAAAATTCACCCCTCAACTTT. The encoded protein is CSAPRQKENSPLNF.

This clonotype showed up just a few times. The V gene is TRBV10-2, the J gene TRBJ2-6; D unclear. CDR3 size: 13 residues. V dropped 8 bases and J dropped 0 bases, with 5 bases sitting between them. The germline V gene encodes CDR1 WSHSY and CDR2 SAAADI. DNA for the CDR3: TGCGCCAGCGGAAGCTCTGGGGCCAACGTCCTGACTTTC. Translated: CASGSSGANVLTF.

There are a few counts of this clonotype. V is TRBV28 and J is TRBJ2-5; D is possibly TRBD1 (5 bases). The V end was cut by 4 bases, the J end by 9 bases, with 21 bases between. Germline loops: CDR1 MDHEN, CDR2 SYDVKM. This CDR3 is 15 amino acids long. The CDR3 bases are TGTGCCAGCAGTTCGGTACACCAGGGTGCGAACGCCCAGTACTTC. This sequence encodes CASSSVHQGANAQYF.

This clonotype was counted ten times or more. The genes are TRBV20-1 and TRBJ2-5; 7 nucleotides align to TRBD2. Trimming at V came to 5 bases and at J to 3 bases, leaving 6 bases not matched to a gene. The CDR3 consists of 13 residues. CDR1 and CDR2 from the germline V gene are DFQATT and SNEGSKA (reference sequence). Here the CDR3 reads CSASGGGEETQYF. The CDR3 DNA reads TGCAGTGCTTCCGGGGGAGGGGAAGAGACCCAGTACTTC.

This clonotype was picked up many times. This chain links TRBV12-3 or TRBV12-4 with TRBJ2-7; 8 bases fit TRBD1. Unmatched junction bases numbered 10, after V lost 6 bases and J lost 6 bases. The CDR3 covers 14 residues. The CDR3 nucleotides are TGTGCCAGCAGCCTTATCGGACAGGGTGGCGAGCAGTACTTC. Its translation: CASSLIGQGGEQYF.